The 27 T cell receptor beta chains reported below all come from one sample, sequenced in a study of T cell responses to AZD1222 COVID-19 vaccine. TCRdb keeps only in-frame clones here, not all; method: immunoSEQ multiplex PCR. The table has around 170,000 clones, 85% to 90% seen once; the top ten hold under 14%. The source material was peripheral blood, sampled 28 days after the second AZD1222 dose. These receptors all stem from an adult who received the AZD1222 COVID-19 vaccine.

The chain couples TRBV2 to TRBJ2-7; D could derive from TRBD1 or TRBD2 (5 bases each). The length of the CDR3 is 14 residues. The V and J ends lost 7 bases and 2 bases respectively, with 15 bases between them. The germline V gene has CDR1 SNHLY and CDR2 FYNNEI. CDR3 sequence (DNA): TGTGCCAGCAAGGAAGAGGGGCTGGCCTACGAGCAGTACTTC. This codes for CASKEEGLAYEQYF.

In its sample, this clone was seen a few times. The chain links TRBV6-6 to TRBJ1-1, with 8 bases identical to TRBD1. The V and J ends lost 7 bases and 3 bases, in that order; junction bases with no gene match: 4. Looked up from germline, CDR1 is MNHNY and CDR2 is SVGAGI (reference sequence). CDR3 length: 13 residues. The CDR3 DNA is TGTGCCAGCACCGGGACAGGTTACACTGAAGCTTTCTTT. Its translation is CASTGTGYTEAFF.

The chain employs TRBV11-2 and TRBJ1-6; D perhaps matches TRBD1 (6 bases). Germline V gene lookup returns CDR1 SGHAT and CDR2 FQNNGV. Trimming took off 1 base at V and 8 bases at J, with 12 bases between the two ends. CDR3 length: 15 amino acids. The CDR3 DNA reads TGTGCCAGCAGCTTAGGCCCGGGACAACATTCACCCCTCCACTTT. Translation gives CASSLGPGQHSPLHF. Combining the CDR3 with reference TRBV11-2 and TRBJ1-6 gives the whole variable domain EAGVAQSPRYKIIEKRQSVAFWCNPISGHATLYWYQQILGQGPKLLIQFQNNGVVDDSQLPKDRFSAERLKGVDSTLKIQPAKLEDSAVYLCASSLGPGQHSPLHFGNGTRLTVT.

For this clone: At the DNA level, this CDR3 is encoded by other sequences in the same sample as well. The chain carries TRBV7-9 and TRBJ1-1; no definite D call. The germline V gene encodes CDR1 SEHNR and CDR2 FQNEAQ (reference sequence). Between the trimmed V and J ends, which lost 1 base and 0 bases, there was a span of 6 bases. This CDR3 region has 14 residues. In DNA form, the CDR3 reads TGTGCCAGCAGCTTAGGAACAGTGAACACTGAAGCTTTCTTT. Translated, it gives CASSLGTVNTEAFF.

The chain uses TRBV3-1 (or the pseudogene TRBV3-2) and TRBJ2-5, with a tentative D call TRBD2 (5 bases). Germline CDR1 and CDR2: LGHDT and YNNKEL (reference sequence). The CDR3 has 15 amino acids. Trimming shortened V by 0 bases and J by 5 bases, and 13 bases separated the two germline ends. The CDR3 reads CASSQDSGSGETQYF. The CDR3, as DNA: TGTGCCAGCAGCCAAGACAGCGGATCGGGGGAGACCCAGTACTTC.

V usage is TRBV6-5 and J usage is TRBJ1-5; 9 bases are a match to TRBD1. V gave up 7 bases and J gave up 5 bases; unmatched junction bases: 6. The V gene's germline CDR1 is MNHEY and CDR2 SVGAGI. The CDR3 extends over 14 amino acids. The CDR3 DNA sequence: TGTGCCAGCAACCCACAGGGGGCCGATCAGCCCCAGCATTTT. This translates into CASNPQGADQPQHF.

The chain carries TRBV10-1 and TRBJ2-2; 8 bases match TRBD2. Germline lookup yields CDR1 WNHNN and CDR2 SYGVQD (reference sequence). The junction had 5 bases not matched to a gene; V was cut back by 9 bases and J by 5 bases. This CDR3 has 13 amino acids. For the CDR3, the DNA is TGCGCCAGTTCCGGGGGGGCGACCGGGGAGCTGTTTTTT. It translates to CASSGGATGELFF.

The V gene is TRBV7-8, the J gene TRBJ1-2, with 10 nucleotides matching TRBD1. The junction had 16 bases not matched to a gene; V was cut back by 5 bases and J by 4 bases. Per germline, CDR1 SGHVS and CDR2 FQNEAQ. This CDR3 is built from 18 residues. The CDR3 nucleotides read TGTGCCAGCAGCCGATCAACCGGGACAGGGGCCTCTCTCTATGGCTACACCTTC. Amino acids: CASSRSTGTGASLYGYTF.

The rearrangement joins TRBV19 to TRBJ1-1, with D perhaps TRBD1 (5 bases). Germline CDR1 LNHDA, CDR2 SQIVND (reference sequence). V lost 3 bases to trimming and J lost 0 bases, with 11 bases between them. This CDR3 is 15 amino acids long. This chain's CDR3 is CASSIAAGMNTEAFF. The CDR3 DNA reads TGTGCCAGTAGTATCGCGGCAGGGATGAACACTGAAGCTTTCTTT.

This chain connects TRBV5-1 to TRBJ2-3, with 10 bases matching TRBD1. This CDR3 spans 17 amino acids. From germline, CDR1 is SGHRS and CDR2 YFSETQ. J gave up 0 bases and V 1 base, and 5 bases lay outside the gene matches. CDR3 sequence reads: CASSLWMGQGSTDTQYF. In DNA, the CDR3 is TGCGCCAGCAGCTTGTGGATGGGACAGGGGAGCACAGATACGCAGTATTTT. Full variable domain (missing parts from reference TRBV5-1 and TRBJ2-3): KAGVTQTPRYLIKTRGQQVTLSCSPISGHRSVSWYQQTPGQGLQFLFEYFSETQRNKGNFPGRFSGRQFSNSRSEMNVSTLELGDSALYLCASSLWMGQGSTDTQYFGPGTRLTVL.

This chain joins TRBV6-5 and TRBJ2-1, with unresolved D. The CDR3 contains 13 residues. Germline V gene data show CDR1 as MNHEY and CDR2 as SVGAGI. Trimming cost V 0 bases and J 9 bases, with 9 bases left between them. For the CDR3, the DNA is TGTGCCAGCAGTTACTCAGGGCCGGTTGAGCAGTTCTTC. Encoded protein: CASSYSGPVEQFF.

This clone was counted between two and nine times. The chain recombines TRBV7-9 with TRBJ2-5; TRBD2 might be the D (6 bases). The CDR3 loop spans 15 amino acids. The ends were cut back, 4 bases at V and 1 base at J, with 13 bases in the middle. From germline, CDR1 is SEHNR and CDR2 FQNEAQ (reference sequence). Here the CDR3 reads CASSWSGGFQETQYF. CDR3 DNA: TGTGCCAGCAGCTGGTCTGGGGGGTTCCAAGAGACCCAGTACTTC. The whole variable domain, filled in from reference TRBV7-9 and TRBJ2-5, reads DTGVSQNPRHKITKRGQNVTFRCDPISEHNRLYWYRQTLGQGPEFLTYFQNEAQLEKSRLLSDRFSAERPKGSFSTLEIQRTEQGDSAMYLCASSWSGGFQETQYFGPGTRLLVL.

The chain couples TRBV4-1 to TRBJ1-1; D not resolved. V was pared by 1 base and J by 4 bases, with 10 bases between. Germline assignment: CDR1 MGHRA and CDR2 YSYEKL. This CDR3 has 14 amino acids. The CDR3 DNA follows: TGCGCCAGCAGCCAAGTGAAAGCAGGCACTGAAGCTTTCTTT. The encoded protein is CASSQVKAGTEAFF.

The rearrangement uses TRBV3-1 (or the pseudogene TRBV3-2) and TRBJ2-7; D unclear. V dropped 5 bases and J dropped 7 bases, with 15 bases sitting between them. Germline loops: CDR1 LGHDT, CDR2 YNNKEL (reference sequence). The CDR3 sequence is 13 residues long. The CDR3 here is CASSLTQATEQYF. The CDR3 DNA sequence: TGTGCCAGCAGCTTAACCCAGGCTACAGAGCAGTACTTC.

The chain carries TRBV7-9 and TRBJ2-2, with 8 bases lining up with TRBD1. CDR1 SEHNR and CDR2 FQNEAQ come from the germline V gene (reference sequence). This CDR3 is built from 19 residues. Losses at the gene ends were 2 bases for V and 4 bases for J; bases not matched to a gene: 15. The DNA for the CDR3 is TGTGCCAGCAGCTTATCTTTCCAGGGGGCCATCTCGTCCACCGGGGAGCTGTTTTTT. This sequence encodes CASSLSFQGAISSTGELFF.

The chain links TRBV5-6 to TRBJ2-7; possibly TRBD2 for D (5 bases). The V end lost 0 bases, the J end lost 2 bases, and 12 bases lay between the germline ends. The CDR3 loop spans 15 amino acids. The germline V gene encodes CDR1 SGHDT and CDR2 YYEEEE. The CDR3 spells CASSLDGGRTYEQYF. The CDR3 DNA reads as TGTGCCAGCAGCTTGGATGGCGGGCGAACCTACGAGCAGTACTTC.

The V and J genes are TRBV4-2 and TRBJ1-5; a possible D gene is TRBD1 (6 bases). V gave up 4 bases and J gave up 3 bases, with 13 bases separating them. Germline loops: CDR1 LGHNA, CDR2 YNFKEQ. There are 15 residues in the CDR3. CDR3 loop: CASSRETGANQPQHF. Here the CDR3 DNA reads TGTGCCAGCAGCCGGGAGACAGGAGCCAATCAGCCCCAGCATTTT.

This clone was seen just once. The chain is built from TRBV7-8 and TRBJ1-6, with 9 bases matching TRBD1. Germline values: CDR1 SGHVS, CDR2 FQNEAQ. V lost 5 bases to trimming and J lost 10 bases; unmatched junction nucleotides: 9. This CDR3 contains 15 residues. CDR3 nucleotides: TGTGCCAGCAGCGTGCCCGGGACAGGGAGCTCACCCCTCCACTTT. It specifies CASSVPGTGSSPLHF.

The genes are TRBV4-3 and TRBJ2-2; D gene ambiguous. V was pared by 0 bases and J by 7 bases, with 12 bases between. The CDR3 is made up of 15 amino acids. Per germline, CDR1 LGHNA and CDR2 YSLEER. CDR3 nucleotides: TGCGCCAGCAGCCAAGACGGCCGCTCAAACGGGGAGCTGTTTTTT. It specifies CASSQDGRSNGELFF.

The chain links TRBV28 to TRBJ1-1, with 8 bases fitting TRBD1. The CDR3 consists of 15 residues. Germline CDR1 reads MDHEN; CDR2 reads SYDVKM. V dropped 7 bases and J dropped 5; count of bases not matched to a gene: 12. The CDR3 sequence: CASTPRGRGRTEAFF. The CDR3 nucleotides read TGTGCCAGCACCCCCCGGGGCAGGGGGCGGACTGAAGCTTTCTTT.

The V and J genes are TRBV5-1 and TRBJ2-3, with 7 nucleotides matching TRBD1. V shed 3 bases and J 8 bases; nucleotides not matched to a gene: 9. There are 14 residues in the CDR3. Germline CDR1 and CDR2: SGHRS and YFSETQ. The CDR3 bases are TGCGCCAGCAGCTCTAAGACAGGGTCCCCTACGCAGTATTTT. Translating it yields CASSSKTGSPTQYF. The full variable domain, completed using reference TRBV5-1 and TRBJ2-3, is KAGVTQTPRYLIKTRGQQVTLSCSPISGHRSVSWYQQTPGQGLQFLFEYFSETQRNKGNFPGRFSGRQFSNSRSEMNVSTLELGDSALYLCASSSKTGSPTQYFGPGTRLTVL.

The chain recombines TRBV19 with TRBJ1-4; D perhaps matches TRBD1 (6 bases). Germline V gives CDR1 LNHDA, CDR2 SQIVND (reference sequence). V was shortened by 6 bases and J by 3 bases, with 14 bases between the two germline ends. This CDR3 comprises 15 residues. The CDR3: CASSPQGPPNEKLFF. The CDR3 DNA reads TGTGCCAGTAGCCCCCAGGGGCCCCCTAATGAAAAACTGTTTTTT.

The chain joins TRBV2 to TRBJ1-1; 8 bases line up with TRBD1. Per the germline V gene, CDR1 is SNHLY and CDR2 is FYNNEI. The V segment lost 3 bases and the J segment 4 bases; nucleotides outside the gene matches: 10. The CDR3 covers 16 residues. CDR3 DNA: TGTGCCAGCAGTGATTCTTTGGACAGGGTAACCACTGAAGCTTTCTTT. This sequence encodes CASSDSLDRVTTEAFF.

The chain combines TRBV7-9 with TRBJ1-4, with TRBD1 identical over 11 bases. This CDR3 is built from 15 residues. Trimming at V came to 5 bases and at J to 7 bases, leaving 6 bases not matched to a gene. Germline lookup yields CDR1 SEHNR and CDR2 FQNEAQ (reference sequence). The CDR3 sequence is CASSKDRGHFEKLFF. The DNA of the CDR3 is TGTGCCAGCAGCAAGGACAGGGGGCACTTTGAAAAACTGTTTTTT.

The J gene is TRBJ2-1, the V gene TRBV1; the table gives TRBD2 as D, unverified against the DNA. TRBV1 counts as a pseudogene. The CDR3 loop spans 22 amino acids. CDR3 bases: TGCACCAGCACCCCCCTCCCCTGGACTTCCGGGACTAGGAAACCCATCTACAATGAGCAGTTCTTC. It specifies CTSTPLPWTSGTRKPIYNEQFF.

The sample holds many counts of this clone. DNA of the CDR3: TGTGCCAGCAGCTTAAATAGGGGGCGAGGGAATGAGCAGTTCTTC. It codes for CASSLNRGRGNEQFF. V gene TRBV27 combines with J gene TRBJ2-1; 7 bases fit TRBD1. V was clipped by 6 bases and J by 7 bases; unmatched bases: 12. CDR1 is MNHEY, CDR2 SMNVEV, per germline (reference sequence). The CDR3 spans 15 residues.

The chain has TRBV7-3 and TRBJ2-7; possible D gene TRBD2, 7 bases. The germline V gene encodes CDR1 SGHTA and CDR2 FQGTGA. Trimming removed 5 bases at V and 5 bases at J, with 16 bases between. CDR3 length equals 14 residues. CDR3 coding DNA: TGTGCCAGCAGCCGGGGGGCGACGAGCGACGAGCAGTACTTC. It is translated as CASSRGATSDEQYF.